This TCR beta chain was recovered during a study of blood T cell repertoires in COVID-19. The table came from immunoSEQ multiplex PCR; TCRdb's copy has only in-frame clones and leaves some out. The sample lists 25,000 to 35,000 clones, around 90% seen once, with roughly 8.2% in the top ten. This CDR3 has 15 residues. V shed 4 bases and J 5 bases; nucleotides not matched to a gene: 2. CDR1 is MNHEY and CDR2 is SVGEGT in the germline V gene. Sequencing was performed on peripheral blood. The source of this sequence is a man in his sixties with COVID-19, enrolled during active disease. This chain joins TRBV6-2 or TRBV6-3 and TRBJ2-3; 14 bases are a match to TRBD2. This CDR3 is CASSWTSGRRDTQYF. The CDR3 nucleotides read TGTGCCAGCAGTTGGACTAGCGGGAGGAGAGATACGCAGTATTTT.